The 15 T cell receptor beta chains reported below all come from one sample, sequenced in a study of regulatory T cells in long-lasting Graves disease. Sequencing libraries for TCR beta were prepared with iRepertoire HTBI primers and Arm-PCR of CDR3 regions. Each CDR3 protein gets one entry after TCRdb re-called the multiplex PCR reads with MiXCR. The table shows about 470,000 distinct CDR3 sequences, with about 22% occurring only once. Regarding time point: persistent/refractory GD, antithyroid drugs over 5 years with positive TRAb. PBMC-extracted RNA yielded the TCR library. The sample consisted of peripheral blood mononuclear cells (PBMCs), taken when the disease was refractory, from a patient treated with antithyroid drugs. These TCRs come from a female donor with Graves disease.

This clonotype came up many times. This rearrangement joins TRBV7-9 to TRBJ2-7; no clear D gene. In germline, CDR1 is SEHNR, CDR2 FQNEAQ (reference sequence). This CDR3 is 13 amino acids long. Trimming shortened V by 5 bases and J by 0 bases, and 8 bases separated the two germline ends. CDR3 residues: CASSGQSSYEQYF. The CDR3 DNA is TGTGCCAGCAGCGGCCAGAGCTCCTACGAGCAGTACTTC. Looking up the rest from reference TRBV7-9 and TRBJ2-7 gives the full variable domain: DTGVSQNPRHKITKRGQNVTFRCDPISEHNRLYWYRQTLGQGPEFLTYFQNEAQLEKSRLLSDRFSAERPKGSFSTLEIQRTEQGDSAMYLCASSGQSSYEQYFGPGTRLTVT.

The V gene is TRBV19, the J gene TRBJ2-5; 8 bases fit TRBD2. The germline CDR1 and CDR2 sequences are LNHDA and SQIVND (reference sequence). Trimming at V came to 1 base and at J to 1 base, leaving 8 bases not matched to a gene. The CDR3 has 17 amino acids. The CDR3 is CASSIGASGGFQETQYF. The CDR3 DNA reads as TGTGCCAGTAGTATAGGGGCGAGCGGGGGATTCCAAGAGACCCAGTACTTC.

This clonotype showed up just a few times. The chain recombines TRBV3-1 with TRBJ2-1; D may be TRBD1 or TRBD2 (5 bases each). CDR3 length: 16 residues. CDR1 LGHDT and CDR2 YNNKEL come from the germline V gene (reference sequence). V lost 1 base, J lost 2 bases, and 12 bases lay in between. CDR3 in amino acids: CASSQVGGATYNEQFF. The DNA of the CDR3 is TGTGCCAGCAGCCAAGTTGGGGGAGCCACCTACAATGAGCAGTTCTTC.

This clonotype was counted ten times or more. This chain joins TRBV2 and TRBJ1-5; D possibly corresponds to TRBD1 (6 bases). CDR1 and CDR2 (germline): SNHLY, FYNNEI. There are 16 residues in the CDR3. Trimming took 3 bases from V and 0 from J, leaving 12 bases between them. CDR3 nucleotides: TGTGCCAGCAGTGAGGACAGACTTTATAGCAATCAGCCCCAGCATTTT. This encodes CASSEDRLYSNQPQHF.

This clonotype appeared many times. The CDR3 reads CASTPHQGTYEQYF. CDR3 nucleotides: TGTGCCAGCACCCCCCATCAGGGCACCTACGAGCAGTACTTC. The chain carries TRBV12-3 or TRBV12-4 and TRBJ2-7, with D tentatively TRBD1 (5 bases). Deletions cut 7 bases from V and 2 bases from J, with 15 bases between. The CDR3 is made up of 14 amino acids.

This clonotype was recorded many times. The CDR3: CASSYDGYQPQHF. The CDR3 coding sequence is TGTGCCAGCAGTTATGACGGATATCAGCCCCAGCATTTT. The V and J genes are TRBV27 and TRBJ1-5; D not certain. The CDR3 consists of 13 residues. V lost 4 bases, J lost 5 bases, and 9 bases lay in between. The germline V gene encodes CDR1 MNHEY and CDR2 SMNVEV (reference sequence).

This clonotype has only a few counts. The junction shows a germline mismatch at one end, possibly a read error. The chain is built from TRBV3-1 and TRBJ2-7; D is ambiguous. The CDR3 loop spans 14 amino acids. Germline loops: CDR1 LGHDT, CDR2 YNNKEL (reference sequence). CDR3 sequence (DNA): TGTGCCAGCAGCGAAGATCAGTGGCCCTACGAGCAGTACTTC. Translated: CASSEDQWPYEQYF.

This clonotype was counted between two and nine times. CDR3 bases: TGCAGCGTTCGGCAGGTGCTCTATGGCTACACCTTC. Amino acids: CSVRQVLYGYTF. The chain is built from TRBV29-1 and TRBJ1-2, with D hard to call. Trimming cost V 5 bases and J 4 bases, with 11 bases left between them. Germline assignment: CDR1 SQVTM and CDR2 ANQGSEA. The CDR3 has 12 residues.

In DNA form, the CDR3 reads TGTGCCAGCAGTTACCAGTCCGGGTCTGGGCCTGGCTACACCTTC. This translates into CASSYQSGSGPGYTF. The chain carries TRBV6-9 and TRBJ1-2; D is uncertain. V shed 3 bases and J shed 7 bases, with 18 bases lying between them. The germline V gene has CDR1 MNHGY and CDR2 SVAAGI. The CDR3 covers 15 residues.

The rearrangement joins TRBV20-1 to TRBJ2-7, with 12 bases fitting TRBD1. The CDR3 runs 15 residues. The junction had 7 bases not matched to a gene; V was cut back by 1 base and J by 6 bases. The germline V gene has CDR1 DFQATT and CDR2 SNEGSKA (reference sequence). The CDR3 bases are TGCAGTGCTAGAGCTCGCCCGGGACAGGGGGCCGAGCAGTACTTC. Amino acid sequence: CSARARPGQGAEQYF.

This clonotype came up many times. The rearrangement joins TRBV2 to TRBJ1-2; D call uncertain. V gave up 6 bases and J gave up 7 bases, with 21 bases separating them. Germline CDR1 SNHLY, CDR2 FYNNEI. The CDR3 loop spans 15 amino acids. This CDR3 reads CASRRTAVVSTGYTF. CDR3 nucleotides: TGTGCCAGCAGGAGAACGGCCGTAGTCTCCACTGGCTACACCTTC.

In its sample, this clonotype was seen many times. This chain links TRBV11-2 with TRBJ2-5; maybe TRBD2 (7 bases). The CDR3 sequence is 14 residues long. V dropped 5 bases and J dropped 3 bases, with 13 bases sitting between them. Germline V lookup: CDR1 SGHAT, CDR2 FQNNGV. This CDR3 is CASSHGEGEETQYF. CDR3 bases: TGTGCCAGCAGCCATGGGGAGGGGGAAGAGACCCAGTACTTC.

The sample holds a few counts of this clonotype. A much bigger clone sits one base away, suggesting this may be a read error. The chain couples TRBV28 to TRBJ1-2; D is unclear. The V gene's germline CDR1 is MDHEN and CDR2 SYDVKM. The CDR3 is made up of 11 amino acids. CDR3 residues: CAAVSNYGYTF. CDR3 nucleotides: TGTGCTGCGGTTTCTAACTATGGCTACACCTTC.

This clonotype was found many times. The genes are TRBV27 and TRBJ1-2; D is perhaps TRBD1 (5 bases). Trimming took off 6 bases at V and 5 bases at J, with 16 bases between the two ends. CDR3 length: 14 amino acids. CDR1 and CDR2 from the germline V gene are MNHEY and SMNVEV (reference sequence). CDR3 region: CASSLDSAGYGYTF. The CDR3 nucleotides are TGTGCCAGCAGCCTCGACAGCGCCGGGTATGGCTACACCTTC.

The CDR3 nucleotides read TGTGCCAGCAGCTCCGCTCTCGATGGCTACACCTTC. Translating gives CASSSALDGYTF. The rearrangement uses TRBV7-9 and TRBJ1-2; D ambiguous. Germline-derived CDR1 and CDR2 are SEHNR and FQNEAQ (reference sequence). The CDR3 spans 12 residues. The V end lost 4 bases, the J end lost 6 bases, and 9 bases lay between the germline ends.